The present entry profiles one T cell receptor (beta chain) with its context. The CDR3 has 16 amino acids. V lost 0 bases, J lost 5 bases, and 6 bases stayed unmatched. From germline, CDR1 is LNHNV and CDR2 YYDKDF (reference sequence). Clones were sequenced by immunoSEQ multiplex PCR, and TCRdb holds only the in-frame ones, with some missing. The sample contains 300,000 to 400,000 clones, 85% to 90% of which appear only once. This sample is drawn from a study of blood T cell repertoires in COVID-19. Turning to the study itself: Sample material is recorded as cDNA or gDNA derived from T cells, B-cell-depleted T cells, or PBMCs.

V usage is TRBV15 and J usage is TRBJ2-2; 7 nucleotides line up with TRBD2. The receptor was derived from a man younger than 35 who had recovered from COVID-19. Sequencing input: PBMCs or T cells enriched from blood (not recorded which). DNA for the CDR3: TGTGCCACCAGCAGAGAGCCTCCGGGAGGTACCGGGGAGCTGTTTTTT. It yields the protein CATSREPPGGTGELFF.